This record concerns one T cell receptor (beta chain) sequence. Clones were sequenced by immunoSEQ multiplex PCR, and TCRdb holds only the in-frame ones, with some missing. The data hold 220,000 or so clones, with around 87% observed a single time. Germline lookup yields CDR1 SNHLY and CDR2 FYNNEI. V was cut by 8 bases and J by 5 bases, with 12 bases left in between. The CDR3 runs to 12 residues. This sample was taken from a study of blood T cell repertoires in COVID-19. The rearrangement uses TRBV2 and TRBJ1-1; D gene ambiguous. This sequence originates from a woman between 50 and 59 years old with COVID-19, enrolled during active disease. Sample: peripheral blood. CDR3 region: CASGSPGTEAFF. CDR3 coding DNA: TGTGCCAGCGGCTCCCCGGGGACTGAAGCTTTCTTT.